This T cell receptor beta chain came from a study of T cells in Graves' hyperthyroidism and ophthalmopathy. This clonotype was found many times. Absence of ophthalmopathy progression within 18 months defined stable Graves' hyperthyroidism. RNA transcripts yielded amplified TCR beta CDR3 regions. The HTBI primer set was used in a first-round RT-PCR of the TCR CDR3. From the multiplex PCR reads, TCRdb called clonotypes with MiXCR, one entry per CDR3 protein. The table records about 400,000 distinct CDR3 sequences, roughly 25% of them present only once. The germline V gene encodes CDR1 SEHNR and CDR2 FQNEAQ (reference sequence). Trimming took off 4 bases at V and 1 base at J, with 14 bases between the two ends. This CDR3 is built from 15 residues.

The rearrangement links TRBV7-9 to TRBJ2-7; perhaps TRBD1 as D (6 bases). This clonotype originated in a man aged 50 to 60 with Graves' hyperthyroidism. Material for sequencing was blood. The CDR3 loop is CASSSARDTSYEQYF. The CDR3 region has the DNA TGTGCCAGCAGCTCCGCCCGGGACACTTCCTACGAGCAGTACTTC.